This T cell receptor beta chain was sequenced for a study of T cell repertoires in cytomegalovirus infection. Study context: From public TCR beta signatures came an indication of both CMV infection and matching HLA type.

The CDR3 has 13 residues. V gave up 4 bases and J gave up 3 bases, with 7 bases separating them. Per germline, CDR1 SNHLY and CDR2 FYNNEI. Study-level results: Clonotypes of TCR beta that were HLA-C-restricted and CMV-specific dominated the ex vivo response. Cumulative public TCR beta family frequency identified carriers of CMV plus the relevant HLA.

TCRdb reanalysed the reads using MiXCR and keeps one entry per CDR3 protein. The repertoire holds hundreds of thousands of distinct CDR3 sequences, with roughly 24% as singletons. This clonotype was counted ten times or more. What it binds is unknown. The receptor was derived from a human donor in good health (CMV status not recorded). Some clones in this sample may be carry-over from other donors' samples. The V call is TRBV2, the J call TRBJ1-5, with D unclear. Sequenced sample: CD8+ T cells from PBMCs. The chain's CDR3 is CASSVGYNQPQHF. The CDR3 DNA reads TGTGCCAGCAGTGTGGGCTACAATCAGCCCCAGCATTTT.